The rows below give T cell receptor beta chains drawn from one sample of a study of T cell responses to AZD1222 COVID-19 vaccine. Only in-frame clones appear in the TCRdb table, and some are missing; sequencing was by immunoSEQ multiplex PCR. This repertoire shows under 150,000 clones, roughly 91% found once; its top ten account for 1.5% to 2%. Specimen: peripheral blood, collected on day 0 of AZD1222 vaccination. The receptors originated from an adult in good health. CDR3s leave out the opening cysteine and the closing phenylalanine or tryptophan.

V gene	J gene	CDR3 protein
TRBV2	TRBJ2-1	ASSDQNIVLRQF
TRBV6-5	TRBJ2-7	ASSATSAEQY
TRBV18	TRBJ1-5	ASSPRRGDGNQPQH
TRBV5-5	TRBJ2-7	ASSLELTPPYEQY
TRBV24-1	TRBJ2-2	ATSVGGTGHTGELF
TRBV10-1	TRBJ1-6	ASSEVDASPLH
TRBV2	TRBJ2-2	ASSEGHNTGELF
TRBV6-5	TRBJ1-4	ASSYSQGLYEKLF
TRBV5-4	TRBJ2-1	ASTSSRGRAGKNEQF
TRBV9	TRBJ1-1	ASSYLGQFNTEAF
TRBV7-9	TRBJ1-2	ASSLGLLYGYT
TRBV14	TRBJ2-7	ASSQVGGTYDEQY
TRBV12-3/TRBV12-4	TRBJ2-7	ASRVSPYEQY
TRBV7-9	TRBJ2-1	ASSLGSGSPTGEQF
TRBV6-6	TRBJ1-6	ASSRVGRRNSPLH
TRBV4-1	TRBJ2-3	ASSIRGGEEDTQY
TRBV7-8	TRBJ2-3	ASSLSGMDYTDTQY
TRBV5-1	TRBJ1-6	ASSLMGQDNSPLH
TRBV19	TRBJ1-4	ASNRGRTTNEKLF
TRBV11-2	TRBJ2-3	ASSREGGTDTQY
TRBV30	TRBJ1-5	AWSGTALDQPQH
TRBV5-1	TRBJ1-2	ASSQEGAGRYGYT
TRBV15	TRBJ1-1	ATSRDLSGDTEAF